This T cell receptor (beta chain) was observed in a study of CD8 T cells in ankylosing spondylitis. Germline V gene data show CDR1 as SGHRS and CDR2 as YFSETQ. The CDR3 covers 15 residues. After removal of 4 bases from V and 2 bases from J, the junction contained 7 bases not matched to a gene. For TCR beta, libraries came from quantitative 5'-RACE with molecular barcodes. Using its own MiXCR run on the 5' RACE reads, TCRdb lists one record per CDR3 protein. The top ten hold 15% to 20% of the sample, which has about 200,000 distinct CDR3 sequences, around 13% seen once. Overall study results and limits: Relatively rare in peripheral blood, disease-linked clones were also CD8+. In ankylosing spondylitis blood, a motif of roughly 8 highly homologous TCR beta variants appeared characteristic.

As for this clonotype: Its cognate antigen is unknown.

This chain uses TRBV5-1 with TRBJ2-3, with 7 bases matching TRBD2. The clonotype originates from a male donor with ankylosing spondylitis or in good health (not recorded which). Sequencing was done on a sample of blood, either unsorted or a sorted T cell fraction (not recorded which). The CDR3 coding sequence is TGCGCCAGCAGCAGCCACAGCGGGGACACAGATACGCAGTATTTT. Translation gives CASSSHSGDTDTQYF. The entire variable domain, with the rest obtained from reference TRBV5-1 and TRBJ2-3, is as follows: KAGVTQTPRYLIKTRGQQVTLSCSPISGHRSVSWYQQTPGQGLQFLFEYFSETQRNKGNFPGRFSGRQFSNSRSEMNVSTLELGDSALYLCASSSHSGDTDTQYFGPGTRLTVL.